The clone carrying this T cell receptor (beta chain) was counted a single time. Its target is unknown. The ends were cut back, 4 bases at V and 5 bases at J, with 15 bases in the middle. The CDR3 extends over 15 amino acids. CDR1 is LNHDA and CDR2 is SQIVND in the germline V gene (reference sequence). This sample was taken from a study of cytomegalovirus exposure and HLA in healthy donors. Study overall: Within the Caucasian-associated ancestry cluster were more than 75% of the roughly 400 genotyped donors.

Researchers ran the PCR with 60 Vbeta and 13 Jbeta primers. Only in-frame clones appear in the TCRdb table, and some are missing; sequencing was by immunoSEQ multiplex PCR. This table has some 170,000 clones, less than 80% appearing once. Study findings and constraints: Roughly uniform sequencing depth across donors was assumed, possibly incorrectly. Analysis was carried out at a later point, and it linked a missense DCLRE1C variant to TCR beta V- and J-gene trimming. The authors listed 150 to 200 TCR beta chains as cytomegalovirus-associated.

This TCR derives from a man in his forties in good health and CMV-seronegative. The sample taken for sequencing was PBMCs. The rearrangement uses TRBV19 and TRBJ1-5; possibly TRBD1 for D (6 bases). The CDR3 DNA follows: TGTGCCAGTAGTACCTCAGGACAGCATTATCAGCCCCAGCATTTT. This gives the protein CASSTSGQHYQPQHF.